This T cell receptor beta chain was identified in a study of B cell selection in AIRE deficiency. TCRdb keeps only in-frame clones here, not all; method: immunoSEQ multiplex PCR. The sample has under 30,000 clones, roughly 95% seen once. Study outcomes and limitations: Tconv and Treg cells from AIRE-deficient patients resembled healthy donors in TCRBV usage, CDR3 length and diversity. Shorter CDR3s marked shared Treg sequences, biased toward few non-templated insertions. Of 3657 shared Treg TCRbeta sequences, 31.6% were healthy-donor-only and about 9% patient-only.

Of note for this clone: Its antigen is currently unknown.

The CDR3 extends over 14 amino acids. Germline V gives CDR1 MDHEN, CDR2 SYDVKM. The V gene lost 5 bases and the J gene lost 0 bases, with 10 bases spanning the gap. The sorted conventional CD4 T cells were gated as CD4+CD127+. Sequenced sample: CD4+CD127+ conventional T cells sorted from PBMCs. This chain connects TRBV28 to TRBJ1-1; maybe TRBD1 (6 bases). This receptor was obtained from a human donor in good health. This CDR3 reads CASSTGQMNTEAFF. The DNA of the CDR3 is TGTGCCAGCAGTACCGGACAGATGAACACTGAAGCTTTCTTT.